The rows below give T cell receptor beta chains drawn from one sample of a study of blood T cell repertoires in COVID-19. Data came from immunoSEQ multiplex PCR; TCRdb stores just in-frame clones and leaves some out. The sample has about 100,000 clones; 90% are singletons. The sequenced sample consisted of peripheral blood. These receptor sequences come from a man aged 60-69 years with acute or convalescent COVID-19. Both conserved end residues are part of each CDR3. The order of the fields is J gene, clone size, V gene, D gene, CDR3 DNA, CDR3 protein. D genes are given only for firm matches. Size is stated for part of the rows, as once, few or many counts, or as a class when the clone is expanded.

j_call: TRBJ2-1; clone_size: -; v_call: TRBV11-2; d_call: TRBD2; cdr3_nt: TGTGCCAGCAGCTTAGAGGGACTAGCGGGATACAATGAGCAGTTCTTC; cdr3_aa: CASSLEGLAGYNEQFF
j_call: TRBJ2-7; clone_size: -; v_call: TRBV3-1/TRBV3-2; d_call: -; cdr3_nt: TGTGCCAGCAGCCCGCGTCGCCCCTACGAGCAGTACTTC; cdr3_aa: CASSPRRPYEQYF
j_call: TRBJ2-3; clone_size: -; v_call: TRBV27; d_call: -; cdr3_nt: TGTGCCAGCAGTTTATCCGGGGTTACAGATACGCAGTATTTT; cdr3_aa: CASSLSGVTDTQYF
j_call: TRBJ1-1; clone_size: once; v_call: TRBV27; d_call: TRBD1; cdr3_nt: TGTGCCAGCAGTGCCCTCACAGGGGGAACCACTGAAGCTTTCTTT; cdr3_aa: CASSALTGGTTEAFF
j_call: TRBJ2-3; clone_size: -; v_call: TRBV20-1; d_call: -; cdr3_nt: TGCAGTGCTAGTTGGCAGGGGAACGCAGATACGCAGTATTTT; cdr3_aa: CSASWQGNADTQYF
j_call: TRBJ2-7; clone_size: once; v_call: TRBV28; d_call: TRBD1; cdr3_nt: TGTGCCAGCAGTCCCGGACAGGGGGCCTACGAGCAGTACTTC; cdr3_aa: CASSPGQGAYEQYF
j_call: TRBJ2-7; clone_size: once; v_call: TRBV7-3; d_call: TRBD1; cdr3_nt: TGTGCCAGCAGCCACAGGGGGTACGAGCAGTACTTC; cdr3_aa: CASSHRGYEQYF
j_call: TRBJ2-1; clone_size: once; v_call: TRBV29-1; d_call: TRBD2; cdr3_nt: TGCAGCGTAGCGGGACTGACTTTGGATGAGCAGTTCTTC; cdr3_aa: CSVAGLTLDEQFF
j_call: TRBJ1-5; clone_size: -; v_call: TRBV6-5; d_call: TRBD1; cdr3_nt: TGTGCCAGCAGTCGCCGGGACAGGGCCAATCAGCCCCAGCATTTT; cdr3_aa: CASSRRDRANQPQHF
j_call: TRBJ1-1; clone_size: -; v_call: TRBV5-1; d_call: TRBD1; cdr3_nt: TGCGCCAGCAGCCCCACCTCCGGGACAGGGGATAACACTGAAGCTTTCTTT; cdr3_aa: CASSPTSGTGDNTEAFF
j_call: TRBJ1-3; clone_size: -; v_call: TRBV19; d_call: TRBD1; cdr3_nt: TGTGCCAGTAGTGCCCGCGGATCCGGGACAGGCAGCTCTGGAAACACCATATATTTT; cdr3_aa: CASSARGSGTGSSGNTIYF
j_call: TRBJ1-5; clone_size: -; v_call: TRBV28; d_call: -; cdr3_nt: TGTGCCAGCAGTTTGGCGGGGGCGGGGGCGCTGGGTCAGCCCCAGCATTTT; cdr3_aa: CASSLAGAGALGQPQHF
j_call: TRBJ1-2; clone_size: -; v_call: TRBV5-4; d_call: -; cdr3_nt: TGTGCCAGCAGCTTGGACGGCTATGGCTACACCTTC; cdr3_aa: CASSLDGYGYTF
j_call: TRBJ2-2; clone_size: -; v_call: TRBV29-1; d_call: -; cdr3_nt: TGCAGCGTTTACAGTGGCCCGCGAACGACCGGGGAGCTGTTTTTT; cdr3_aa: CSVYSGPRTTGELFF
j_call: TRBJ2-5; clone_size: -; v_call: TRBV4-3; d_call: TRBD2; cdr3_nt: TGCGCCAGCAGCCAAGGCGTTAGCGGGAGGGGAGAGACCCAGTACTTC; cdr3_aa: CASSQGVSGRGETQYF
j_call: TRBJ2-1; clone_size: -; v_call: TRBV2; d_call: -; cdr3_nt: TGTGCCAGCGGTCTGGGGAGAAACAATGAGCAGTTCTTC; cdr3_aa: CASGLGRNNEQFF
j_call: TRBJ2-6; clone_size: few; v_call: TRBV30; d_call: -; cdr3_nt: TGTGCCTGGAGTGTACGCGGAGGCCCCGGGGCCAACGTCCTGACTTTC; cdr3_aa: CAWSVRGGPGANVLTF
j_call: TRBJ1-1; clone_size: -; v_call: TRBV6-5; d_call: TRBD1; cdr3_nt: TGTGCCAGCAGTCTTAGACAGGGAACCAGCACTGAAGCTTTCTTT; cdr3_aa: CASSLRQGTSTEAFF
j_call: TRBJ1-1; clone_size: -; v_call: TRBV7-2; d_call: -; cdr3_nt: TGTGCCAGCAGCTTAACGTCCCCGAGGGACACTGAAGCTTTCTTT; cdr3_aa: CASSLTSPRDTEAFF
j_call: TRBJ2-2; clone_size: once; v_call: TRBV7-3; d_call: -; cdr3_nt: TGTGCCAGCAGCTCTCGAGAGGTGCCCGGGGAGCTGTTTTTT; cdr3_aa: CASSSREVPGELFF
j_call: TRBJ1-1; clone_size: -; v_call: TRBV21-1; d_call: -; cdr3_nt: TGTGCCAGCAGCGACCTACTACTGAACACTGAAGCTTTCTTT; cdr3_aa: CASSDLLLNTEAFF
j_call: TRBJ1-1; clone_size: -; v_call: TRBV5-1; d_call: TRBD1; cdr3_nt: TGCGCCAGCAAGGACAGGGTAGGGAGCACTGAAGCTTTCTTT; cdr3_aa: CASKDRVGSTEAFF
j_call: TRBJ2-1; clone_size: -; v_call: TRBV5-1; d_call: -; cdr3_nt: TGCGCCAGCAGCTTGGAAGGGGGAGTCAGTGAGCAGTTCTTC; cdr3_aa: CASSLEGGVSEQFF
j_call: TRBJ2-7; clone_size: -; v_call: TRBV6-2/TRBV6-3; d_call: -; cdr3_nt: TGTGCCAGCAGTGGGGCTGCCTACGAGCAGTACTTC; cdr3_aa: CASSGAAYEQYF
j_call: TRBJ2-6; clone_size: -; v_call: TRBV21-1; d_call: -; cdr3_nt: TGTGCCAGCAGCACGAACAGGTCCCCGACTTTC; cdr3_aa: CASSTNRSPTF
j_call: TRBJ2-1; clone_size: -; v_call: TRBV28; d_call: -; cdr3_nt: TGTGCCAGCAGTTTATCTAAAGACATAAACCTTGAGCCGCTCCAGGGGATAGACGAGTTCTTC; cdr3_aa: CASSLSKDINLEPLQGIDEFF
j_call: TRBJ1-5; clone_size: -; v_call: TRBV10-3; d_call: -; cdr3_nt: TGTGCCATCAGAGCGGCAGTTAATCAGCCCCAGCATTTT; cdr3_aa: CAIRAAVNQPQHF
j_call: TRBJ2-3; clone_size: -; v_call: TRBV5-1; d_call: TRBD2; cdr3_nt: TGCGCCAGCAGCTTACCCGGGAGGACCACAGATACGCAGTATTTT; cdr3_aa: CASSLPGRTTDTQYF
j_call: TRBJ2-1; clone_size: -; v_call: TRBV16; d_call: -; cdr3_nt: TGTGCCAGCAGCCAAACTGGCAATGAGCAGTTCTTC; cdr3_aa: CASSQTGNEQFF
j_call: TRBJ2-7; clone_size: few; v_call: TRBV2; d_call: TRBD2; cdr3_nt: TGTGCCAGTCGGCGGGAGACCTACGAGCAGTACTTC; cdr3_aa: CASRRETYEQYF
j_call: TRBJ1-6; clone_size: -; v_call: TRBV6-5; d_call: -; cdr3_nt: TGTGCCAGCAGCCGGGAACCCTATAATTCACCCCTCCACTTT; cdr3_aa: CASSREPYNSPLHF
j_call: TRBJ2-3; clone_size: -; v_call: TRBV6-2/TRBV6-3; d_call: -; cdr3_nt: TGTGCCAGCAGTCAATCGACTCCGGCAGATACGCAGTATTTT; cdr3_aa: CASSQSTPADTQYF
j_call: TRBJ1-2; clone_size: -; v_call: TRBV4-3; d_call: TRBD1; cdr3_nt: TGCGCCAGCAGCCCCGGGGCCGGGACAGGGAGCCAGAGTGGTGGCTACACCTTC; cdr3_aa: CASSPGAGTGSQSGGYTF
j_call: TRBJ1-5; clone_size: -; v_call: TRBV6-1; d_call: TRBD1; cdr3_nt: TGTGCCAGCAGTGATGGACAGGGAGGGTATCATCAGCCCCAGCATTTT; cdr3_aa: CASSDGQGGYHQPQHF
j_call: TRBJ2-1; clone_size: once; v_call: TRBV20-1; d_call: -; cdr3_nt: TGCAGTGCTAGTCTCTCGGGGAATGAGCAGTTCTTC; cdr3_aa: CSASLSGNEQFF
j_call: TRBJ2-7; clone_size: -; v_call: TRBV28; d_call: -; cdr3_nt: TGTGCCAGCAGTAAGACGGCACTATGGCAGTACTTC; cdr3_aa: CASSKTALWQYF
j_call: TRBJ2-1; clone_size: -; v_call: TRBV9; d_call: TRBD2; cdr3_nt: TGTGCCAGCAGCGTAGGTGGGACTAGCAATAATGAGCAGTTCTTC; cdr3_aa: CASSVGGTSNNEQFF
j_call: TRBJ1-1; clone_size: -; v_call: TRBV9; d_call: -; cdr3_nt: TGTGCCAGCAGCGTTACGACAGGGAACACTGAAGCTTTCTTT; cdr3_aa: CASSVTTGNTEAFF
j_call: TRBJ1-2; clone_size: -; v_call: TRBV16; d_call: TRBD1; cdr3_nt: TGTGCCAGCAGCCCGACGGGACAGGGGGCCTCTCGGTTTAGTGGCTACACCTTC; cdr3_aa: CASSPTGQGASRFSGYTF
j_call: TRBJ2-5; clone_size: -; v_call: TRBV3-1/TRBV3-2; d_call: TRBD2; cdr3_nt: TGTGCCAGCAGCCAAAGTCTAGCGGGAGGGGTCGAGACCCAGTACTTC; cdr3_aa: CASSQSLAGGVETQYF
j_call: TRBJ1-1; clone_size: -; v_call: TRBV18; d_call: -; cdr3_nt: TGTGCCAGCTCACCAGAGACAGTGAACACTGAAGCTTTCTTT; cdr3_aa: CASSPETVNTEAFF
j_call: TRBJ1-2; clone_size: -; v_call: TRBV3-1/TRBV3-2; d_call: TRBD1; cdr3_nt: TGTGCCAGCAGCCAAGCTGGGACAGGCCTGTATGGCTACACCTTC; cdr3_aa: CASSQAGTGLYGYTF
j_call: TRBJ2-3; clone_size: -; v_call: TRBV29-1; d_call: -; cdr3_nt: TGCAGCGTTGAAGAGGGCCCGTTTGGAGATACGCAGTATTTT; cdr3_aa: CSVEEGPFGDTQYF
j_call: TRBJ2-1; clone_size: -; v_call: TRBV5-4; d_call: TRBD2; cdr3_nt: TGTGCCAGCAGCTTGGGCGGGAGTAGGCGGGATGAGCAGTTCTTC; cdr3_aa: CASSLGGSRRDEQFF
j_call: TRBJ2-3; clone_size: -; v_call: TRBV29-1; d_call: -; cdr3_nt: TGCAGCGCCCAACAGGGTGGCACAGATACGCAGTATTTT; cdr3_aa: CSAQQGGTDTQYF
j_call: TRBJ2-1; clone_size: once; v_call: TRBV25-1; d_call: -; cdr3_nt: TGTGCCAGCAGTGAATATTCCCCCCGGGATGATGGGGATGAGCAGTTCTTC; cdr3_aa: CASSEYSPRDDGDEQFF
j_call: TRBJ1-2; clone_size: -; v_call: TRBV7-2; d_call: -; cdr3_nt: TGTGCCAGCAGCTTATCTCAGGGGCCGAAATATGGCTACACCTTC; cdr3_aa: CASSLSQGPKYGYTF
j_call: TRBJ1-6; clone_size: -; v_call: TRBV28; d_call: TRBD1; cdr3_nt: TGTGCCAGCAGTTACTTTACCAGGGGGCTCAATTCACCCCTCCACTTT; cdr3_aa: CASSYFTRGLNSPLHF
j_call: TRBJ2-1; clone_size: -; v_call: TRBV7-9; d_call: TRBD2; cdr3_nt: TGTGCCAGCAGCTTAGGTTCTAGCGGGACGTTCGTGTACAATGAGCAGTTCTTC; cdr3_aa: CASSLGSSGTFVYNEQFF
j_call: TRBJ1-1; clone_size: once; v_call: TRBV2; d_call: -; cdr3_nt: TGTGCCAGCAGGGTCTCAGGGGCGAACACTGAAGCTTTCTTT; cdr3_aa: CASRVSGANTEAFF
j_call: TRBJ2-5; clone_size: -; v_call: TRBV7-2; d_call: -; cdr3_nt: TGTGCCAGCAGCCCTCAAGAGACCCAGTACTTC; cdr3_aa: CASSPQETQYF
j_call: TRBJ1-3; clone_size: -; v_call: TRBV11-2; d_call: -; cdr3_nt: TGTGCCAGCAGCTCCTCCGGGACCATATATTTT; cdr3_aa: CASSSSGTIYF
j_call: TRBJ2-7; clone_size: once; v_call: TRBV12-3/TRBV12-4; d_call: -; cdr3_nt: TGTGCCAGCAGAATGACTGGGTCCTACGAGCAGTACTTC; cdr3_aa: CASRMTGSYEQYF
j_call: TRBJ1-5; clone_size: -; v_call: TRBV9; d_call: -; cdr3_nt: TGTGCCAGTTCCCCATGGGCGAATAGCAATCAGCCCCAGCATTTT; cdr3_aa: CASSPWANSNQPQHF
j_call: TRBJ2-3; clone_size: -; v_call: TRBV6-1; d_call: -; cdr3_nt: TGTGCCAGCAGTGAGGGCCCAGGCACAGATACGCAGTATTTT; cdr3_aa: CASSEGPGTDTQYF
j_call: TRBJ2-7; clone_size: -; v_call: TRBV9; d_call: TRBD2; cdr3_nt: TGTGCCAGCAGCGTTACTAGCGGGATGAGCGAGCAGTACTTC; cdr3_aa: CASSVTSGMSEQYF